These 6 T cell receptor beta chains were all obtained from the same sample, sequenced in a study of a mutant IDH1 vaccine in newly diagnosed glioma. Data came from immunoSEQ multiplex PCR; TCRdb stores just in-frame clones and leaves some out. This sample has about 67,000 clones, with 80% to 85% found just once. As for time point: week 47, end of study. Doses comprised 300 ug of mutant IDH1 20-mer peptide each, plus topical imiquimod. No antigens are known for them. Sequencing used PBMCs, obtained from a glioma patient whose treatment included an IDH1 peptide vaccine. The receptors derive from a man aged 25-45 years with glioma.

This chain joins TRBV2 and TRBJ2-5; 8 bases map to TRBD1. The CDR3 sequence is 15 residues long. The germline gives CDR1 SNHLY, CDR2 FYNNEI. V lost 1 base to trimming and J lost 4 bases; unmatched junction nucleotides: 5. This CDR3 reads CASSEEDRAAETQYF. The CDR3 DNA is TGTGCCAGCAGTGAAGAGGACAGGGCGGCAGAGACCCAGTACTTC.

The CDR3 DNA is TGCGCCAGCAGCCAATTACCGGCAGGGACTAGTACCACAGATACGCAGTATTTT. It yields the protein CASSQLPAGTSTTDTQYF. This chain connects TRBV4-1 to TRBJ2-3; 8 bases map to TRBD2. J lost 2 bases, V lost 2 bases, and 12 bases had no gene match. The CDR3 is 18 amino acids. Germline loops: CDR1 MGHRA, CDR2 YSYEKL.

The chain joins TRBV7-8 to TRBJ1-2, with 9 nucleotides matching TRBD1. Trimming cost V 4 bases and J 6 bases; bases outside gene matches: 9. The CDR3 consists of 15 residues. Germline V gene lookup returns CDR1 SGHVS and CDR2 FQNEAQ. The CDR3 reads CASSSNPDRGNGYTF. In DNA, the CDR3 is TGTGCCAGCAGCTCCAACCCGGACAGGGGCAATGGCTACACCTTC.

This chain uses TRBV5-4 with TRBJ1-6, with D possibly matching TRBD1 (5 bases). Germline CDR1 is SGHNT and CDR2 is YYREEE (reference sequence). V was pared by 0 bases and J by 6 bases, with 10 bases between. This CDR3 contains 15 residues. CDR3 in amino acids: CASSLATGINSPLHF. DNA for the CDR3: TGTGCCAGCAGCTTGGCCACAGGAATTAATTCACCCCTCCACTTT.

The CDR3: CSVLEGTYNSPLHF. The CDR3, as DNA: TGCAGCGTTTTGGAGGGCACCTATAATTCACCCCTCCACTTT. This chain joins TRBV29-1 and TRBJ1-6; D is ambiguous. Germline V CDR1 and CDR2: SQVTM, ANQGSEA. The CDR3 consists of 14 residues. Deletions cut 5 bases from V and 2 bases from J, with 10 bases between.

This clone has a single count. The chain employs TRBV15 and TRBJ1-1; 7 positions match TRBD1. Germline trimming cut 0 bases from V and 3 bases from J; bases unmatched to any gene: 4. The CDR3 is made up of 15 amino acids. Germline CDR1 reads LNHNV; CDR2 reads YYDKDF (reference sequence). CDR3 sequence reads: CATSRDVRGDTEAFF. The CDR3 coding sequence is TGTGCCACCAGCAGAGACGTCAGGGGGGACACTGAAGCTTTCTTT.